This T cell receptor (beta chain) was observed in a study of vaccination and CD4 T cells after COVID-19. The overall study: Control cultures, each given a CEFX pool, an HIV-1 Nef pool, or no peptide, were included.

Whole-study results and caveats: Early post-infection timepoints were not included, and relatively few convalescent patients were studied.

As to treatment: roughly 11-day PBMC culture with coronavirus spike peptide pools or control peptides (ViraFEST assay). Approximately 2 million PBMCs were grown per well alongside 8.5 to 10 IU/ml IL-2 and 10 ug/ml peptide pools. Germline CDR1 GTSNPN, CDR2 SVGIG (reference sequence). This CDR3 has 15 amino acids. V dropped 2 bases and J dropped 8 bases, with 18 bases sitting between them. This clonotype occurred a few times. The antigen is undetermined. Oncomine TCR Beta short-read sequencing was applied to DNA from cultured CD4+ T cells. TCRdb passed the PCR reads through MiXCR, listing each CDR3 protein once. The data show some 10,000 distinct CDR3 sequences, under 55% seen once.

The chain employs TRBV30 and TRBJ1-4, with a weak D call TRBD1 (5 bases). This TCR was recovered from a human donor who had recovered from COVID-19. Sequenced input: CD4+ T cells from blood, cultured in vitro. The CDR3 nucleotides are TGTGCCTGGAGTTACGGGGGGTCTGCAGGGGAAAAACTGTTTTTT. Protein: CAWSYGGSAGEKLFF.